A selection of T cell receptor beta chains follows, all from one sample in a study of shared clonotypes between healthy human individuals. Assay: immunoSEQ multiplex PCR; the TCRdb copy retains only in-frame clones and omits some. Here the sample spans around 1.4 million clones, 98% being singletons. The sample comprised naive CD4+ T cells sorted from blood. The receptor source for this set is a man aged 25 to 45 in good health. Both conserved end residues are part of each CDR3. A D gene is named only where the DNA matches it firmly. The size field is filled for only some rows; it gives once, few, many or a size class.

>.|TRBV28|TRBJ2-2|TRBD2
CASSPTFGGSTGELFF
TGTGCCAGCAGTCCCACCTTCGGGGGGAGCACCGGGGAGCTGTTTTTT
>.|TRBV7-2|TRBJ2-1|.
CASSLGPTTSYNEQFF
TGTGCCAGCAGCTTAGGTCCGACGACCTCCTACAATGAGCAGTTCTTC
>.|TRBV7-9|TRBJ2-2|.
CASSSQGLAGELFF
TGTGCCAGCAGTTCACAGGGACTGGCCGGGGAGCTGTTTTTT
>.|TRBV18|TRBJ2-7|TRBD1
CASSPRQGASYEQYF
TGTGCCAGCTCACCACGACAGGGAGCTTCCTACGAGCAGTACTTC
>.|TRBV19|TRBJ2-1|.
CASSITPAGVGNEQFF
TGTGCCAGTAGTATAACCCCCGCAGGGGTGGGCAATGAGCAGTTCTTC
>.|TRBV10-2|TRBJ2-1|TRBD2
CASSESLGLARRNEQFF
TGCGCCAGCAGTGAGTCATTGGGACTAGCTCGGAGAAATGAGCAGTTCTTC
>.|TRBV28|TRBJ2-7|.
CASSFPGSSYEQYF
TGTGCCAGCAGTTTCCCGGGTAGCTCCTACGAGCAGTACTTC
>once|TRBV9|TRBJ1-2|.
CASSAGQGYTF
TGTGCCAGCAGCGCAGGACAGGGCTACACCTTC
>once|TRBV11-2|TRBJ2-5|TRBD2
CASSLDARGLAGGWETQYF
TGTGCCAGCAGCTTGGACGCCAGAGGGCTAGCGGGAGGCTGGGAGACCCAGTACTTC
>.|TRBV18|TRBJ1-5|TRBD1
CASSPLGTGIGGNQPQHF
TGTGCCAGCTCACCATTAGGGACAGGGATTGGCGGCAATCAGCCCCAGCATTTT
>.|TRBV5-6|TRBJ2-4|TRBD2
CASSPGTSGRDIQYF
TGTGCCAGCAGCCCCGGGACTAGCGGGAGGGACATTCAGTACTTC
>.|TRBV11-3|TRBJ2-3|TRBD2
CASSLFGPSGLDTQYF
TGTGCCAGCAGCTTGTTCGGGCCTAGCGGGCTAGATACGCAGTATTTT
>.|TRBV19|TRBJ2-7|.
CASRESGRAPREQYF
TGTGCCAGTCGCGAATCGGGACGGGCGCCTCGGGAGCAGTACTTC
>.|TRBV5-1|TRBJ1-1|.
CASSSQFMNTEAFF
TGCGCCAGCAGCTCACAGTTCATGAACACTGAAGCTTTCTTT
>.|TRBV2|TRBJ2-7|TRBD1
CASSGDRVHEQYF
TGTGCCAGCAGTGGAGACAGGGTCCACGAGCAGTACTTC
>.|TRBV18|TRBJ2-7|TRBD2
CASSPQRGSGRYEQYF
TGTGCCAGCTCACCCCAAAGAGGTAGCGGGCGCTACGAGCAGTACTTC
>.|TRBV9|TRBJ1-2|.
CASSVDGQLYGYTF
TGTGCCAGCAGCGTAGATGGGCAGCTCTATGGCTACACCTTC
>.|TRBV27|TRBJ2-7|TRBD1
CASTPGTGRNEQYF
TGTGCCAGCACTCCCGGGACAGGTCGAAACGAGCAGTACTTC
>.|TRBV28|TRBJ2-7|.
CASSTPYEQYF
TGTGCCAGCAGCACCCCCTACGAGCAGTACTTC
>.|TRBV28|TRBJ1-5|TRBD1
CASSWPKGQISNQPQHF
TGTGCCAGCAGCTGGCCCAAGGGACAGATTAGCAATCAGCCCCAGCATTTT
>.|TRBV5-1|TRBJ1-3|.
CASSPKGEHSSGNTIYF
TGCGCCAGCAGCCCCAAAGGGGAGCATAGCTCTGGAAACACCATATATTTT
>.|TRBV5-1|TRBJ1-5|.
CASSLVAGGNQPQHF
TGCGCCAGCAGCTTGGTGGCCGGCGGCAATCAGCCCCAGCATTTT
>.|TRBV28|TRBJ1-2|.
CASSFFFGGYTF
TGTGCCAGCAGTTTCTTTTTCGGTGGCTACACCTTC
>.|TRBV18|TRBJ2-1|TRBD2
CASSPSGRAGLHYNEQFF
TGTGCCAGCTCACCTAGCGGGAGGGCCGGACTACATTACAATGAGCAGTTCTTC
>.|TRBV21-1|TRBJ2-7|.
CASSKGGDREYEQYF
TGTGCCAGCAGCAAGGGGGGCGACAGAGAGTACGAGCAGTACTTC
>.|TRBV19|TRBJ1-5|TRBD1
CASSGQGDQPQHF
TGTGCCAGCTCGGGACAGGGGGATCAGCCCCAGCATTTT
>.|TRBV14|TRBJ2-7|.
CASSQGLVPLYEQYF
TGTGCCAGCAGCCAAGGTCTCGTTCCACTCTACGAGCAGTACTTC
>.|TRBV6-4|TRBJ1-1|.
CASPKAAFF
TGTGCCAGTCCCAAGGCAGCTTTCTTT
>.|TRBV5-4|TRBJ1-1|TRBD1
CASSPWTGGLGTEAFF
TGTGCCAGCAGCCCCTGGACAGGGGGCTTGGGCACTGAAGCTTTCTTT
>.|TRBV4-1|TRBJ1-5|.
CASSQDQGFSHNQPQHF
TGCGCCAGCAGCCAAGATCAGGGGTTTAGCCATAATCAGCCCCAGCATTTT
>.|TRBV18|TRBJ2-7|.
CASSSAGEQYF
TGTGCCAGCTCATCTGCCGGCGAGCAGTACTTC
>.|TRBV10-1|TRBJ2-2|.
CASSRENTGELFF
TGCGCCAGCAGCCGGGAGAACACCGGGGAGCTGTTTTTT
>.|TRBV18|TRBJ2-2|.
CASSQSRAGAGELFF
TGTGCCAGCTCACAGAGCCGCGCCGGTGCCGGGGAGCTGTTTTTT
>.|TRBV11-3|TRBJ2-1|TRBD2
CASSSRGSGAGNEQFF
TGTGCCAGCAGCTCGCGCGGGAGTGGGGCAGGGAATGAGCAGTTCTTC
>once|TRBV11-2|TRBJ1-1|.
CASSLGQTYRRNTEAFF
TGTGCCAGCAGCTTAGGCCAGACCTACAGGCGAAACACTGAAGCTTTCTTT
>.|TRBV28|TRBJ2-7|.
CASTRQGTSGTTYEQYF
TGTGCCAGCACCAGACAGGGAACGAGCGGGACAACCTACGAGCAGTACTTC
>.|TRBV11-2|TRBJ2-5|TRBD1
CASSVGQGRETQYF
TGTGCCAGCAGCGTTGGACAGGGAAGGGAGACCCAGTACTTC
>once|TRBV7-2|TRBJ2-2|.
CASSLVEGGELFF
TGTGCCAGCAGCTTAGTAGAGGGCGGGGAGCTGTTTTTT
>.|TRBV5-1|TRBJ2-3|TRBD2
CASSPLGLAVGSDTQYF
TGCGCCAGCAGCCCCCTTGGCCTAGCGGTTGGGTCAGATACGCAGTATTTT
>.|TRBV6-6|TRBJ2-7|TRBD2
CASRKAGAGYEQYF
TGTGCCAGCAGGAAAGCGGGAGCTGGCTACGAGCAGTACTTC
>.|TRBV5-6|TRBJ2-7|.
CASSLGGAGYDEQYF
TGTGCCAGCAGCTTGGGCGGAGCGGGTTATGACGAGCAGTACTTC
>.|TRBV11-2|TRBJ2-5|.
CASSQRRDQETQYF
TGTGCCAGCAGCCAAAGACGGGATCAAGAGACCCAGTACTTC
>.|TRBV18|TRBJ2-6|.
CASSPLGAAERLSGANVLTF
TGTGCCAGCTCACCGCTAGGGGCGGCAGAACGTCTCTCTGGGGCCAACGTCCTGACTTTC
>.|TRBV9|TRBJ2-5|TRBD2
CASSVAPTSGQETQYF
TGTGCCAGCAGCGTAGCTCCGACTAGCGGCCAAGAGACCCAGTACTTC
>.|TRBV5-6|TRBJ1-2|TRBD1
CASTPDRGGWRGYTF
TGTGCCAGCACACCTGACAGGGGAGGATGGCGCGGCTACACCTTC